In its sample, the clone carrying this T cell receptor beta chain was seen a few times. The sample comes from a study of blood T cells in healthy people across ages. Combining a sample-barcoded 5' primer with a J-beta primer mix, a second PCR ran for roughly 7 to 12 cycles. TCRdb re-called the 5' RACE reads with MiXCR, one entry per CDR3 protein. In the table there are 600,000 to 900,000 distinct CDR3 sequences, around 25% of which are singletons. The V end was cut by 2 bases, the J end by 7 bases, with 18 bases between. The germline gives CDR1 MDHEN, CDR2 SYDVKM. The CDR3 sequence is 16 residues long. These data also featured in a second study, about T cells of mothers and their children.

The receptor's source is a boy aged 5-17 years in good health. The chain carries TRBV28 and TRBJ2-1, with D hard to call. Specimen: blood. CDR3 loop: CASSLTGSELTNEQFF. CDR3 coding DNA: TGTGCCAGCAGTTTAACCGGGTCGGAGCTAACGAATGAGCAGTTCTTC. Filled out from reference TRBV28 and TRBJ2-1, the complete variable domain reads DVKVTQSSRYLVKRTGEKVFLECVQDMDHENMFWYRQDPGLGLRLIYFSYDVKMKEKGDIPEGYSVSREKKERFSLILESASTNQTSMYLCASSLTGSELTNEQFFGPGTRLTVL.